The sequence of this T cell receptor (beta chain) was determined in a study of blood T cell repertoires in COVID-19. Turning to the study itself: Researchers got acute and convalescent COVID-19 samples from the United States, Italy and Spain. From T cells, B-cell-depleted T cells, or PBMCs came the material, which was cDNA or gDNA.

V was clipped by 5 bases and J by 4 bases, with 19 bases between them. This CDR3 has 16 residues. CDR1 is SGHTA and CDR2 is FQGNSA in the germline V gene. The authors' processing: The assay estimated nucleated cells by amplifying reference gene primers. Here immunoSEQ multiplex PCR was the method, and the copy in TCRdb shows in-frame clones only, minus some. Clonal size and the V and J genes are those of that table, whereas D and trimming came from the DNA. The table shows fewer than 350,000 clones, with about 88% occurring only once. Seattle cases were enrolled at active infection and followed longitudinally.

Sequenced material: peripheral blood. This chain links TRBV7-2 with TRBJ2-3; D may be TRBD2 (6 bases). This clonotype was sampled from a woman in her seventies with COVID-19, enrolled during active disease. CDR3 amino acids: CASSTRGKLGADTQYF. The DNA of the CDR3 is TGTGCCAGCAGCACCCGGGGGAAATTGGGGGCAGATACGCAGTATTTT. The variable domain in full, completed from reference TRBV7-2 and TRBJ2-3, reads GAGVSQSPSNKVTEKGKDVELRCDPISGHTALYWYRQSLGQGLEFLIYFQGNSAPDKSGLPSDRFSAERTGGSVSTLTIQRTQQEDSAVYLCASSTRGKLGADTQYFGPGTRLTVL.